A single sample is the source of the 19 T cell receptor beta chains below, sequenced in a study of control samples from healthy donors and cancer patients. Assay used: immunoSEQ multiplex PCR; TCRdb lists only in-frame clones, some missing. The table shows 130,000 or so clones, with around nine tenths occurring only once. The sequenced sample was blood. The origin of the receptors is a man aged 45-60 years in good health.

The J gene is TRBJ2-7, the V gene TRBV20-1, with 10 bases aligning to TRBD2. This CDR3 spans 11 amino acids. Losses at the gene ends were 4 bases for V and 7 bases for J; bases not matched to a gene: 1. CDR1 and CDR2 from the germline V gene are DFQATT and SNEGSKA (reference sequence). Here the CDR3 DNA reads TGCAGTGCTAAACTAGCGGGGGAGCAGTACTTC. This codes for CSAKLAGEQYF.

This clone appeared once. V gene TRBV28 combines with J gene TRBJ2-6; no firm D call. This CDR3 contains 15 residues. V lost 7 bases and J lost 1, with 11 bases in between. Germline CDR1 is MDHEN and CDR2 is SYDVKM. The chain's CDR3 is CASTPAPSGANVLTF. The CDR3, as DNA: TGTGCCAGCACCCCTGCTCCGTCTGGGGCCAACGTCCTGACTTTC.

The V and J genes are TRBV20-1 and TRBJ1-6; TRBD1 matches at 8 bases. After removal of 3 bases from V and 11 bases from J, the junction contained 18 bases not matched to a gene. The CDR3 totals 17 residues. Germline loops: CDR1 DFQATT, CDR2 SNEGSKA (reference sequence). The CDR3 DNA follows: TGCAGTGCTAGTTTAAGTTCAGGGGGCAGGGGTATTGCACCCCTCCACTTT. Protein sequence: CSASLSSGGRGIAPLHF.

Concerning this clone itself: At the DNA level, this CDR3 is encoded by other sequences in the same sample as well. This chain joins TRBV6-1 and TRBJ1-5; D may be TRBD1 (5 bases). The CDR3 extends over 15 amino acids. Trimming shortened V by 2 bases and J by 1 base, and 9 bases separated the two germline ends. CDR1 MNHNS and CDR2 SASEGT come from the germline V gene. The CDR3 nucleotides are TGTGCCAGCAGTGAATTCGGGGGAAGCAATCAGCCCCAGCATTTT. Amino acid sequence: CASSEFGGSNQPQHF.

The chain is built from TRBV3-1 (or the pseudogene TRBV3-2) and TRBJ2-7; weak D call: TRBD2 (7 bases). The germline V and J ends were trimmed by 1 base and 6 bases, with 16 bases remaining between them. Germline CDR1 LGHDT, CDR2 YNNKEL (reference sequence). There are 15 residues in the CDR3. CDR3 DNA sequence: TGTGCCAGCAGCCAAGCGGGGGGCACGGGGCTCGAGCAGTACTTC. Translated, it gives CASSQAGGTGLEQYF.

CDR3 protein: CAWSGTTGGTQPQHF. CDR3 nucleotide sequence: TGTGCCTGGAGTGGAACCACAGGGGGTACTCAGCCCCAGCATTTT. The J gene is TRBJ1-5, the V gene TRBV30; TRBD1 aligns across 8 bases. CDR3 length: 15 residues. V lost 1 base, J lost 6 bases, and 8 bases stayed unmatched. Germline CDR1 is GTSNPN and CDR2 is SVGIG (reference sequence).

CDR3 in amino acids: CASSAGTSGNTGELFF. The DNA of the CDR3 is TGTGCCAGCAGCGCGGGGACTAGCGGGAACACCGGGGAGCTGTTTTTT. The V gene is TRBV9, the J gene TRBJ2-2; 11 bases are a match to TRBD2. From germline, CDR1 is SGDLS and CDR2 YYNGEE. The CDR3 covers 16 residues. Germline trimming cut 3 bases from V and 1 base from J; bases unmatched to any gene: 2.

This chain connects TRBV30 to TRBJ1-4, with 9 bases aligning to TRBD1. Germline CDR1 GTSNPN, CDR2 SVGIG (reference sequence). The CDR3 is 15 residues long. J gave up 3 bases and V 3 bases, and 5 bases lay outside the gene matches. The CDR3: CAWRPGQGSNEKLFF. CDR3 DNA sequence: TGTGCCTGGAGGCCGGGACAGGGCTCTAATGAAAAACTGTTTTTT.

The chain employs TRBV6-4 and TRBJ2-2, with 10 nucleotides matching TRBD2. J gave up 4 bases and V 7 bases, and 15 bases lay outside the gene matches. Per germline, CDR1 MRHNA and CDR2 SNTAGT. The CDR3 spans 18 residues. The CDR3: CASTRLAGVLRGTGELFF. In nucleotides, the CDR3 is TGTGCCAGCACACGGCTAGCGGGGGTACTAAGGGGCACCGGGGAGCTGTTTTTT.

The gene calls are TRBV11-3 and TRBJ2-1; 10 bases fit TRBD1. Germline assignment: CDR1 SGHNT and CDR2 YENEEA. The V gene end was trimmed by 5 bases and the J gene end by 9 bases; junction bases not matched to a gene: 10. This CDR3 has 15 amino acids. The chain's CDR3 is CASSARDRGIGEQFF. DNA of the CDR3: TGTGCCAGCAGCGCCCGGGACAGGGGAATCGGTGAGCAGTTCTTC.

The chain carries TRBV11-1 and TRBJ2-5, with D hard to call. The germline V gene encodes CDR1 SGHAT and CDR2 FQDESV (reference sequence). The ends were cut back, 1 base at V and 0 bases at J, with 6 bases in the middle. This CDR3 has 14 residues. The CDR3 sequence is CASSLVVNQETQYF. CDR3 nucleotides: TGTGCCAGCAGCTTAGTTGTAAACCAAGAGACCCAGTACTTC.

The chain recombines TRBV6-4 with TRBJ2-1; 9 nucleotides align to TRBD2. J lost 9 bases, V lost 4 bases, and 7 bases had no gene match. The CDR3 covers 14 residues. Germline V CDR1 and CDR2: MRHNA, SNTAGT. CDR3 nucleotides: TGTGCCAGCAGTGCCGGCGGGGGGGTGGGTGAGCAGTTCTTC. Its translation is CASSAGGGVGEQFF.

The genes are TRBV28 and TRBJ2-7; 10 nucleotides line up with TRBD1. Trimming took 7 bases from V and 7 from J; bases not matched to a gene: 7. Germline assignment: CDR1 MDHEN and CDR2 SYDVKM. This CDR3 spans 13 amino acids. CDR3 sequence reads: CASIRQGAREQYF. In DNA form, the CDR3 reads TGTGCCAGCATACGACAGGGGGCTCGTGAGCAGTACTTC. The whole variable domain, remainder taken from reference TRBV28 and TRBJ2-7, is DVKVTQSSRYLVKRTGEKVFLECVQDMDHENMFWYRQDPGLGLRLIYFSYDVKMKEKGDIPEGYSVSREKKERFSLILESASTNQTSMYLCASIRQGAREQYFGPGTRLTVT.

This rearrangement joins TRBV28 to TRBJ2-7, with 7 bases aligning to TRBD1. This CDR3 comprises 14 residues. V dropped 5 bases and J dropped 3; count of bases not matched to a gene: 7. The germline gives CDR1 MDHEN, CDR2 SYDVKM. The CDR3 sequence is CASSPPGQNYEQYF. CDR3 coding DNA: TGTGCCAGCAGTCCCCCGGGACAGAACTACGAGCAGTACTTC.

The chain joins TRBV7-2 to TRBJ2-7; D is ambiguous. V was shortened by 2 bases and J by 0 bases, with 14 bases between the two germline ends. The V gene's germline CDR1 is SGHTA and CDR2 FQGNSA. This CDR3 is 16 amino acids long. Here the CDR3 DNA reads TGTGCCAGCAGCTTAAATGCGAAGCGAAACTCCTACGAGCAGTACTTC. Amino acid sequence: CASSLNAKRNSYEQYF.

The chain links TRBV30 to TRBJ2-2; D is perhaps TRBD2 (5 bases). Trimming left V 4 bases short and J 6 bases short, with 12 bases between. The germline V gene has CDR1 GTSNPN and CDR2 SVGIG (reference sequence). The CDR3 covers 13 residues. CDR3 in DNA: TGTGCCTGGATTCGGGGATCGGCCGGGGAGCTGTTTTTT. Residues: CAWIRGSAGELFF.

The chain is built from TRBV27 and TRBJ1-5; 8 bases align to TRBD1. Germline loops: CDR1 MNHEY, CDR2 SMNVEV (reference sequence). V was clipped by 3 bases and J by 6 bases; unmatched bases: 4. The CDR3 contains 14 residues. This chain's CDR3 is CASSLQGAGQPQHF. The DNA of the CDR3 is TGTGCCAGCAGTTTGCAGGGGGCAGGTCAGCCCCAGCATTTT.

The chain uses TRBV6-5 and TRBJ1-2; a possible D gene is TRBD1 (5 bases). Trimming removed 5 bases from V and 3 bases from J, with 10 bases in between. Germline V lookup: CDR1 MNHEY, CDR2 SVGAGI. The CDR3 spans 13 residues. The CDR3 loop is CASSRGKDYGYTF. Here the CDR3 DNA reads TGTGCCAGCAGTCGGGGGAAAGACTATGGCTACACCTTC.

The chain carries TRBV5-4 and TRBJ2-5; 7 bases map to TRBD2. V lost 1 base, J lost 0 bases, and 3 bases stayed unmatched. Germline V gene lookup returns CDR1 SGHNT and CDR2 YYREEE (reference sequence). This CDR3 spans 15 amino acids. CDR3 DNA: TGTGCCAGCAGCTTGAAACGGGGGGACCAAGAGACCCAGTACTTC. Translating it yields CASSLKRGDQETQYF.